This T cell receptor beta chain derives from a study of monozygotic twins with inflammatory bowel disease. Study observations and caveats: Telling apart the different T cell subtypes was not possible.

Germline CDR1 LGHNA, CDR2 YSLEER. The length of the CDR3 is 15 residues. A word on this clonotype: The antigen remains undetermined.

Each CDR3 protein gets one entry in TCRdb, which reprocessed the 5' RACE reads and gives no DNA. This sample's table reports about 140,000 distinct CDR3 sequences. This clonotype originated in a human donor with ulcerative colitis or Crohn's disease, or a healthy co-twin of an affected twin (not recorded which). The J gene is TRBJ2-6, the V gene TRBV4-3. What was sequenced was blood. The CDR3 region is CASSQETIGANVLTF.